Listed below are T cell receptor beta chains from one sample, sequenced in a study of CD8 T cells in ankylosing spondylitis. In TCRdb, the 5' RACE reads were re-called with MiXCR into one record per CDR3 protein. The table lists more than 150,000 distinct CDR3 sequences, more than 10% of them singletons. The specimen was blood, either unsorted or a sorted T cell fraction (not recorded which). These receptors were collected from a male donor with ankylosing spondylitis or in good health (not recorded which). The CDR3 runs from the conserved cysteine through the conserved F or W. The D gene is left open where the match is weak. The size entry is marked missing in some rows and otherwise reads once, few, many or a size class.

D	J	V	size	CDR3	DNA
.	TRBJ2-7	TRBV11-1	.	CASSLHRRVWGTRVYEQYF	TGTGCCAGCAGCTTACACCGGCGGGTTTGGGGGACCCGGGTCTACGAGCAGTACTTC
TRBD1	TRBJ1-1	TRBV18	.	CASSPFDREEEAFF	TGTGCCAGCTCCCCATTTGACAGGGAGGAGGAAGCTTTCTTT
.	TRBJ2-3	TRBV2	.	CASSDPRQDSTDTQYF	TGTGCCAGCAGTGATCCCCGACAGGATAGCACAGATACGCAGTATTTT
TRBD1	TRBJ2-7	TRBV19	.	CATGTGLNYEQYF	TGTGCCACCGGGACAGGGCTTAACTACGAGCAGTACTTC
TRBD2	TRBJ2-7	TRBV7-9	few	CASSSGRSGSVYEQYF	TGTGCCAGCAGCTCAGGAAGGAGCGGGAGTGTCTACGAGCAGTACTTC
.	TRBJ2-1	TRBV19	few	CASSILTRGAIEQFF	TGTGCCAGTAGTATATTGACTAGGGGGGCAATTGAGCAGTTCTTC
TRBD2	TRBJ2-7	TRBV20-1	.	CSARDTREARGEQYF	TGCAGTGCTAGAGATACGCGGGAGGCCCGCGGCGAGCAGTACTTC
TRBD2	TRBJ2-2	TRBV25-1	.	CASSPLAGEVGELFF	TGTGCCAGCAGTCCCCTAGCGGGAGAGGTCGGGGAGCTGTTTTTT
.	TRBJ2-7	TRBV4-1	few	CASSQDRGSPRQYF	TGCGCCAGCAGCCAAGACCGGGGCTCCCCGAGGCAGTACTTC
TRBD1	TRBJ1-5	TRBV12-3/TRBV12-4	.	CASSFTGQDQPQHF	TGTGCCAGCAGTTTCACTGGACAGGATCAGCCCCAGCATTTT
TRBD1	TRBJ1-5	TRBV12-3/TRBV12-4	many	CASSYRGNQPQHF	TGTGCCAGCAGTTACAGGGGAAATCAGCCCCAGCATTTT
TRBD1	TRBJ2-5	TRBV5-6	few	CASSLGRSGGTGETQYF	TGTGCCAGCAGCTTGGGAAGATCAGGGGGAACGGGGGAGACCCAGTACTTC
.	TRBJ1-1	TRBV29-1	.	CSVEQGTGNTEAFF	TGCAGCGTTGAACAGGGAACAGGGAACACTGAAGCTTTCTTT
.	TRBJ2-3	TRBV1	many	CTSSPGLAGGTDTQYF	TGCACCAGCAGCCCCGGACTAGCGGGGGGCACAGATACGCAGTATTTT
.	TRBJ2-1	TRBV10-2	.	CASSAGTAYNEQFF	TGCGCCAGCAGTGCCGGGACGGCTTACAATGAGCAGTTCTTC
.	TRBJ2-7	TRBV7-8	.	CASSLVSGGSYEQYF	TGTGCCAGCAGCTTAGTAAGTGGCGGATCCTACGAGCAGTACTTC
.	TRBJ2-6	TRBV6-4	many	CASSATTGANVLTF	TGTGCCAGCAGTGCAACGACTGGGGCCAACGTCCTGACTTTC
TRBD1	TRBJ2-3	TRBV11-2	few	CASSRQGAGDTQYF	TGTGCCAGCAGCCGACAGGGGGCAGGAGATACGCAGTATTTT
.	TRBJ2-3	TRBV4-1	few	CASSQVAASTDTQYF	TGCGCCAGCAGCCAAGTGGCGGCTAGCACAGATACGCAGTATTTT
.	TRBJ2-2	TRBV5-5	few	CASTLSGMLNTGELFF	TGTGCCAGCACCCTGTCCGGGATGCTGAACACCGGGGAGCTGTTTTTT
TRBD2	TRBJ2-1	TRBV20-1	.	CSARSGYSGGIDEQFF	TGCAGTGCTAGATCGGGGTATAGCGGGGGTATCGATGAGCAGTTCTTC
.	TRBJ2-7	TRBV2	many	CASSEMKGSYEQYF	TGTGCCAGCAGTGAAATGAAGGGTTCCTACGAGCAGTACTTC
TRBD1	TRBJ2-1	TRBV5-1	many	CASSYRQGVDNEQFF	TGCGCCAGCAGCTACAGACAGGGGGTAGACAATGAGCAGTTCTTC
TRBD1	TRBJ2-2	TRBV29-1	.	CSATKRQGTGELFF	TGCAGCGCCACGAAACGACAGGGAACCGGGGAGCTGTTTTTT
TRBD1	TRBJ2-1	TRBV11-2	few	CASSPGQGILAGDNEQFF	TGTGCCAGCAGTCCGGGACAGGGGATATTGGCAGGGGACAATGAGCAGTTCTTC
.	TRBJ2-1	TRBV7-9	.	CASSLSSRTYNEQFF	TGTGCCAGCAGCTTGAGCAGCCGTACCTACAATGAGCAGTTCTTC
.	TRBJ2-7	TRBV3-1	few	CASSQDSRVEQYF	TGTGCCAGCAGCCAAGATAGCAGGGTCGAGCAGTACTTC
TRBD1	TRBJ2-7	TRBV7-9	.	CASSLGLGGTGYEQYF	TGTGCCAGCAGCTTAGGCCTTGGAGGGACAGGCTACGAGCAGTACTTC
.	TRBJ2-2	TRBV7-9	many	CASSLEAGGGNTGELFF	TGTGCCAGCAGCTTAGAGGCTGGTGGAGGTAACACCGGGGAGCTGTTTTTT
.	TRBJ1-1	TRBV12-3/TRBV12-4	many	CASSTGLANTEAFF	TGTGCCAGCAGTACAGGGTTGGCGAACACTGAAGCTTTCTTT
.	TRBJ2-2	TRBV20-1	.	CSARVGPWTGELFF	TGCAGTGCTAGAGTCGGGCCGTGGACCGGGGAGCTGTTTTTT
.	TRBJ2-7	TRBV7-6	few	CASSPGAERTYEQYF	TGTGCCAGCAGCCCCGGGGCCGAAAGAACCTACGAGCAGTACTTC
TRBD1	TRBJ2-5	TRBV11-2	few	CASSFLGQGAQETQYF	TGTGCCAGCAGCTTTTTAGGACAGGGCGCCCAAGAGACCCAGTACTTC
TRBD1	TRBJ1-1	TRBV4-1	few	CASSHPPTGKDTEAFF	TGCGCCAGCAGCCACCCCCCGACAGGGAAGGACACTGAAGCTTTCTTT
.	TRBJ2-7	TRBV7-6	.	CASSSQGGFNEQYF	TGTGCCAGCAGCTCGCAGGGGGGGTTTAACGAGCAGTACTTC
.	TRBJ2-2	TRBV11-3	.	CASSLDGFGGHTGELFF	TGTGCCAGCAGCTTAGATGGGTTTGGCGGCCACACCGGGGAGCTGTTTTTT
.	TRBJ1-2	TRBV20-1	few	CSASDGTNYGYTF	TGCAGTGCTTCGGACGGGACGAACTATGGCTACACCTTC
TRBD2	TRBJ2-7	TRBV20-1	many	CSARGSGSPSWYEQYF	TGCAGTGCTAGGGGGAGCGGGAGCCCGTCTTGGTACGAGCAGTACTTC
TRBD1	TRBJ2-3	TRBV2	many	CASMDRGTDTQYF	TGTGCCAGCATGGACAGGGGTACAGATACGCAGTATTTT
.	TRBJ1-1	TRBV5-8	.	CASSPRGRKAFF	TGTGCCAGCAGCCCCCGCGGAAGGAAAGCTTTCTTT